The clone carrying this T cell receptor (beta chain) appeared a few times. Germline-derived CDR1 and CDR2 are SGDLS and YYNGEE. The CDR3 spans 15 residues. V dropped 2 bases and J dropped 1; count of bases not matched to a gene: 5. Expressed TCRB transcripts got sequenced, as all isolated RNA was reverse transcribed. TCRdb's table, derived via immunoSEQ multiplex PCR, lists solely in-frame clones and lacks some. The repertoire holds around 500,000 clones, roughly an eighth seen once, with 0.045% to 0.05% in the top ten. The data are from a study of beta chain features in type 1 diabetes. Sequenced: naive CD4+ T cells from blood. The TCR was taken from a woman between 18 and 30 years old in good health. J is TRBJ1-1 and V is TRBV9; 7 bases line up with TRBD1. This CDR3 is CASSVGDRANTEAFF. DNA of the CDR3: TGTGCCAGCAGCGTGGGGGACAGAGCGAACACTGAAGCTTTCTTT. The entire variable domain, with the rest obtained from reference TRBV9 and TRBJ1-1, is as follows: DSGVTQTPKHLITATGQRVTLRCSPRSGDLSVYWYQQSLDQGLQFLIQYYNGEERAKGNILERFSAQQFPDLHSELNLSSLELGDSALYFCASSVGDRANTEAFFGQGTRLTVV.